This TCR beta chain originates from a study of OX40 agonist ivuxolimab in advanced cancers. Background on the study: Participants could have had prior anti-PD-1, anti-PD-L1 or anti-CTLA-4 therapy, and roughly 40% had some.

V was trimmed by 0 bases and J by 6 bases, leaving 15 bases between them. This CDR3 has 15 amino acids. Germline assignment: CDR1 SGHAT and CDR2 FQNNGV. The assay was immunoSEQ multiplex PCR, and TCRdb's table has in-frame clones only and misses some. The table includes approximately 16,000 clones, 86% detected once. The sequence derives from an adult with an advanced solid tumor such as melanoma, head and neck, liver or kidney cancer. This rearrangement joins TRBV11-2 to TRBJ2-7; D gene unclear. This specimen consisted of CD4+ or CD8+ T cells sorted from blood, obtained in a trial of the OX40 agonist ivuxolimab. The CDR3 loop reads CASSLDSGVMTEQYF. The CDR3 DNA follows: TGTGCCAGCAGCTTAGATAGTGGTGTTATGACCGAGCAGTACTTC.